This T cell receptor (beta chain) was identified during a study of T cell clones after liver transplantation. For the study at large: Standard immunosuppression, with no induction, continued until 12-24 months after transplant. Samples came pre-transplant, pre-randomization before withdrawal, and post-randomization after withdrawal ended. General study points: Post-transplant time points were not standardized, so conclusions are preliminary.

As regards this clone: The antigen is unknown.

Here immunoSEQ multiplex PCR was the method, and the copy in TCRdb shows in-frame clones only, minus some. The table shows some 15,000 clones, with more than 65% occurring only once. Specimen: CD8+ T cells from blood, collected approximately 45 months after liver transplant. The sequence was collected from a human patient who received a liver transplant. Part of the T cells may come from the graft donor.

The CDR3 sequence is CASSQIPVGFRYQETQYF. The CDR3 coding sequence is TGTGCCAGCAGTCAAATACCCGTCGGATTCAGGTACCAAGAGACCCAGTACTTC. V and J are TRBV27 and TRBJ2-5; no clear D gene. Germline V gene data show CDR1 as MNHEY and CDR2 as SMNVEV (reference sequence). This CDR3 is built from 18 residues. V was clipped by 5 bases and J by 0 bases, with 22 bases between them.